The T cell receptor (beta chain) described here comes from a study of OX40 agonist ivuxolimab in advanced cancers. Per the germline V gene, CDR1 is KGHSH and CDR2 is LQKENI. The CDR3 extends over 16 amino acids. J was trimmed by 4 bases and V by 6 bases; bases with no gene match: 7. Libraries were prepared by immunoSEQ multiplex PCR; TCRdb keeps only in-frame clonotypes and omits some of them. Here the sample spans roughly 64,000 clones, around 80% being singletons. This receptor was taken from an adult with an advanced solid tumor such as melanoma, head and neck, liver or kidney cancer. Sequenced material: CD4+ or CD8+ T cells sorted from blood, taken in a trial of the OX40 agonist ivuxolimab. J is TRBJ2-2 and V is TRBV18; 11 nucleotides line up with TRBD1. The CDR3 DNA sequence: TGTGCCAGCTCGCCCAGGGACAGGGGGAGCACCGGGGAGCTGTTTTTT. The encoded protein is CASSPRDRGSTGELFF.